A single sample gave rise to the 26 T cell receptor beta chains below, sequenced in a study of blood T cell repertoires in COVID-19. Assay: immunoSEQ multiplex PCR; the TCRdb copy retains only in-frame clones and omits some. Among approximately 210,000 clones, almost 85% were seen once, and the ten largest hold approximately 15%. Material: PBMCs or T cells enriched from blood (not recorded which). The receptors were gathered from a man aged 40-49 years who had recovered from COVID-19.

This clone was seen a handful of times. The chain has TRBV5-1 and TRBJ1-6, with 11 bases lining up with TRBD1. V trimming: 0 bases; J trimming: 10 bases; junction bases outside the gene matches: 6. Germline V gives CDR1 SGHRS, CDR2 YFSETQ. The CDR3 runs to 16 residues. Here the CDR3 reads CASSLEGQGAGSPLHF. CDR3 nucleotides: TGCGCCAGCAGCTTGGAAGGACAGGGGGCCGGCTCACCCCTCCACTTT.

The chain combines TRBV10-3 with TRBJ2-1; 7 bases are shared with TRBD2. The V gene end was trimmed by 1 base and the J gene end by 9 bases; junction bases not matched to a gene: 15. The CDR3 runs 17 residues. Germline V CDR1 and CDR2: ENHRY, SYGVKD. Here the CDR3 DNA reads TGTGCCATCAGTGAGTTGACGGCAGGGAGGGCCTACGGTGAGCAGTTCTTC. This translates into CAISELTAGRAYGEQFF.

This clone appeared a single time. This chain uses TRBV19 with TRBJ1-1; D is undetermined. Germline CDR1 LNHDA, CDR2 SQIVND (reference sequence). There are 13 residues in the CDR3. Trimming stripped 5 bases from V and 1 base from J, with 8 bases between. The CDR3 spells CASSVRGNTEAFF. The CDR3 DNA follows: TGTGCCAGTAGTGTCCGGGGGAACACTGAAGCTTTCTTT.

The chain uses TRBV7-9 and TRBJ1-1; 8 bases map to TRBD1. Losses at the gene ends were 5 bases for V and 4 bases for J; bases not matched to a gene: 3. CDR1 is SEHNR, CDR2 FQNEAQ, per germline (reference sequence). This CDR3 is 13 amino acids long. This CDR3 reads CASSKTGGTEAFF. CDR3 DNA sequence: TGTGCCAGCAGCAAAACAGGGGGCACTGAAGCTTTCTTT. Supplemented by reference TRBV7-9 and TRBJ1-1, the full variable domain reads DTGVSQNPRHKITKRGQNVTFRCDPISEHNRLYWYRQTLGQGPEFLTYFQNEAQLEKSRLLSDRFSAERPKGSFSTLEIQRTEQGDSAMYLCASSKTGGTEAFFGQGTRLTVV.

This clone was found a few times. The genes are TRBV5-1 and TRBJ1-3; 8 bases line up with TRBD1. The junction had 5 bases not matched to a gene; V was cut back by 3 bases and J by 0 bases. Germline V lookup: CDR1 SGHRS, CDR2 YFSETQ. This CDR3 has 16 residues. DNA of the CDR3: TGCGCCAGCAGCTCGACAGGGGCGACCTCTGGAAACACCATATATTTT. It yields the protein CASSSTGATSGNTIYF.

The table lists this clone with a count of one. The chain couples TRBV19 to TRBJ2-2; the match to TRBD1 covers 9 bases. V lost 7 bases, J lost 3 bases, and 3 bases stayed unmatched. Germline V CDR1 and CDR2: LNHDA, SQIVND (reference sequence). The CDR3 has 14 amino acids. CDR3 residues: CASTRQGDTGELFF. CDR3 coding DNA: TGTGCCAGTACCCGACAGGGGGACACCGGGGAGCTGTTTTTT.

The chain employs TRBV12-3 or TRBV12-4 and TRBJ2-7; the D gene is possibly TRBD1 (5 bases). Deletions cut 5 bases from V and 5 bases from J, with 13 bases between. The CDR3 is made up of 13 amino acids. As DNA, the CDR3 is TGTGCCAGCAGTCCGCTTCTGGGGCACGAGCAGTACTTC. It is translated as CASSPLLGHEQYF.

The V gene is TRBV19, the J gene TRBJ2-4; possibly TRBD1 for D (5 bases). CDR1 is LNHDA, CDR2 SQIVND, per germline (reference sequence). Trimming left V 4 bases short and J 8 bases short, with 24 bases between. The CDR3 contains 17 residues. Written as DNA, the CDR3 is TGTGCCAGTAGTAACTTCCCTGCTAGTTTATTCAGGGACATTCAGTACTTC. It is translated as CASSNFPASLFRDIQYF.

This chain uses TRBV15 with TRBJ2-2, with D possibly TRBD1 on 5 matching bases. V was shortened by 2 bases and J by 1 base, with 5 bases between the two germline ends. The CDR3 loop spans 14 amino acids. Germline values: CDR1 LNHNV, CDR2 YYDKDF (reference sequence). The CDR3 coding sequence is TGTGCCACCAGCAGAACAGGGAACACCGGGGAGCTGTTTTTT. It translates to CATSRTGNTGELFF.

This chain connects TRBV18 to TRBJ1-6; D is ambiguous. CDR3 length equals 15 residues. V lost 2 bases, J lost 7 bases, and 12 bases lay in between. CDR1 and CDR2 (germline): KGHSH, LQKENI. CDR3 region: CASSPMQARNSPLHF. The CDR3, as DNA: TGTGCCAGCTCACCAATGCAGGCAAGAAATTCACCCCTCCACTTT.

The rearrangement joins TRBV4-2 to TRBJ2-2; 8 bases line up with TRBD1. CDR3 length equals 16 residues. Germline CDR1 is LGHNA and CDR2 is YNFKEQ. V shed 3 bases, J shed 4 bases, and the junction held 7 bases outside the gene matches. The CDR3 sequence is CASSQSGQGGTGELFF. In DNA form, the CDR3 reads TGTGCCAGCAGCCAGAGTGGACAGGGTGGCACCGGGGAGCTGTTTTTT.

The chain is built from TRBV11-3 and TRBJ2-1, with 12 bases identical to TRBD2. V lost 3 bases, J lost 5 bases, and 8 bases stayed unmatched. The length of the CDR3 is 17 residues. Germline loops: CDR1 SGHNT, CDR2 YENEEA. The CDR3 here is CASSFGSTSGGDNEQFF. CDR3 nucleotide sequence: TGTGCCAGCAGCTTCGGCTCGACTAGCGGGGGAGACAATGAGCAGTTCTTC.

V and J are TRBV4-1 and TRBJ2-3; 10 bases align to TRBD2. The CDR3 totals 18 residues. Germline V gene lookup returns CDR1 MGHRA and CDR2 YSYEKL. V dropped 4 bases and J dropped 0; count of bases not matched to a gene: 10. CDR3 region: CASSRQLRTSGSTDTQYF. DNA of the CDR3: TGCGCCAGCAGCCGACAACTTAGGACTAGCGGTAGCACAGATACGCAGTATTTT.

V and J are TRBV2 and TRBJ2-1, with D maybe TRBD1 (5 bases). The V gene's germline CDR1 is SNHLY and CDR2 FYNNEI. The V end was cut by 2 bases, the J end by 2 bases, with 7 bases between. The CDR3 covers 14 residues. The CDR3 sequence is CASSEQGTYNEQFF. The CDR3 nucleotides read TGTGCCAGCAGTGAACAGGGAACCTACAATGAGCAGTTCTTC.

This clone is a singleton in its sample. This chain uses TRBV19 with TRBJ2-1; 7 nucleotides agree with TRBD1. This CDR3 is built from 14 residues. The V segment lost 4 bases and the J segment 9 bases; nucleotides outside the gene matches: 9. Germline V gene lookup returns CDR1 LNHDA and CDR2 SQIVND (reference sequence). CDR3: CASSNPGQPPEQFF. The DNA of the CDR3 is TGTGCCAGTAGTAACCCGGGACAGCCCCCTGAGCAGTTCTTC.

This chain's CDR3 is CASILAYEQYF. Here the CDR3 DNA reads TGTGCCAGCATCCTAGCCTACGAGCAGTACTTC. The chain joins TRBV2 to TRBJ2-7, with D unclear. From germline, CDR1 is SNHLY and CDR2 FYNNEI. The CDR3 is made up of 11 amino acids. The V end lost 7 bases, the J end lost 2 bases, and 6 bases lay between the germline ends.

The chain recombines TRBV19 with TRBJ2-3; D is perhaps TRBD1 (8 bases). V was clipped by 5 bases and J by 4 bases, with 19 bases between them. Per germline, CDR1 LNHDA and CDR2 SQIVND (reference sequence). CDR3 size: 16 residues. CDR3 DNA: TGTGCCAGTAGTTCGAGGACAGGGAGCGGGGCAGATACGCAGTATTTT. Translation: CASSSRTGSGADTQYF.

This chain links TRBV5-1 with TRBJ1-4; D is perhaps TRBD1 (6 bases). V was pared by 4 bases and J by 11 bases, with 12 bases between. The germline V gene encodes CDR1 SGHRS and CDR2 YFSETQ. The CDR3 spans 12 residues. The CDR3 here is CASSEDSRKLFF. Here the CDR3 DNA reads TGCGCCAGCAGCGAGGACAGTAGGAAACTGTTTTTT. The full variable domain, rest sourced from reference TRBV5-1 and TRBJ1-4, is KAGVTQTPRYLIKTRGQQVTLSCSPISGHRSVSWYQQTPGQGLQFLFEYFSETQRNKGNFPGRFSGRQFSNSRSEMNVSTLELGDSALYLCASSEDSRKLFFGSGTQLSVL.

The V gene is TRBV5-4, the J gene TRBJ1-1; D is unclear. Germline CDR1 SGHNT, CDR2 YYREEE (reference sequence). Trimming pared 4 bases from V and 0 bases from J, leaving 16 bases between. The CDR3 sequence is 16 residues long. The CDR3 nucleotides read TGTGCCAGCAGCCCCCCGAGAAGGAGCGTGAACACTGAAGCTTTCTTT. This gives the protein CASSPPRRSVNTEAFF.

V gene TRBV5-1 combines with J gene TRBJ2-5; 11 bases line up with TRBD2. V lost 1 base, J lost 1 base, and 3 bases stayed unmatched. Germline V gives CDR1 SGHRS, CDR2 YFSETQ. The CDR3 runs 16 residues. CDR3 in amino acids: CASSLWLAGGQETQYF. The CDR3, as DNA: TGCGCCAGCAGCTTGTGGCTAGCGGGGGGCCAAGAGACCCAGTACTTC.

The V gene is TRBV5-6, the J gene TRBJ1-6; perhaps TRBD1 as D (6 bases). CDR3 length: 16 amino acids. Trimming shortened V by 4 bases and J by 10 bases, and 21 bases separated the two germline ends. Per germline, CDR1 SGHDT and CDR2 YYEEEE. The CDR3 sequence: CASSKTITGNGSPLHF. CDR3 nucleotide sequence: TGTGCCAGCAGCAAAACTATCACAGGGAATGGCTCACCCCTCCACTTT.

The J gene is TRBJ1-4, the V gene TRBV9; D gene uncertain. CDR3 length: 17 amino acids. CDR1 and CDR2 (germline): SGDLS, YYNGEE. The V and J ends lost 0 bases and 0 bases respectively, with 12 bases between them. Here the CDR3 reads CASSVVGGWPTNEKLFF. CDR3 DNA: TGTGCCAGCAGCGTAGTTGGAGGGTGGCCAACTAATGAAAAACTGTTTTTT.

The chain uses TRBV11-2 and TRBJ2-3, with 7 bases matching TRBD2. The CDR3 loop spans 14 amino acids. The V segment lost 4 bases and the J segment 2 bases; nucleotides outside the gene matches: 3. Germline CDR1 is SGHAT and CDR2 is FQNNGV. CDR3 sequence reads: CASSSGTNTDTQYF. As DNA, the CDR3 is TGTGCCAGCAGCTCGGGGACTAACACAGATACGCAGTATTTT. Complete variable domain (other parts from reference TRBV11-2 and TRBJ2-3): EAGVAQSPRYKIIEKRQSVAFWCNPISGHATLYWYQQILGQGPKLLIQFQNNGVVDDSQLPKDRFSAERLKGVDSTLKIQPAKLEDSAVYLCASSSGTNTDTQYFGPGTRLTVL.

V and J are TRBV18 and TRBJ1-1; 7 bases are shared with TRBD1. Trimming cost V 0 bases and J 0 bases; bases outside gene matches: 4. In germline, CDR1 is KGHSH, CDR2 LQKENI. The CDR3 totals 16 residues. CDR3 protein: CASSPPNRGMNTEAFF. In DNA form, the CDR3 reads TGTGCCAGCTCACCACCAAACAGGGGCATGAACACTGAAGCTTTCTTT.

The rearrangement joins TRBV7-2 to TRBJ1-2, with a tentative D call TRBD1 (6 bases). The germline V and J ends were trimmed by 6 bases and 0 bases, with 14 bases remaining between them. Germline CDR1 reads SGHTA; CDR2 reads FQGNSA. CDR3 length: 15 residues. Here the CDR3 reads CASRRGGGPNYGYTF. The CDR3 DNA sequence: TGTGCCAGCAGAAGGGGAGGGGGGCCTAACTATGGCTACACCTTC. The full variable domain, its missing parts supplied by reference TRBV7-2 and TRBJ1-2, is GAGVSQSPSNKVTEKGKDVELRCDPISGHTALYWYRQSLGQGLEFLIYFQGNSAPDKSGLPSDRFSAERTGGSVSTLTIQRTQQEDSAVYLCASRRGGGPNYGYTFGSGTRLTVV.

This rearrangement joins TRBV4-2 to TRBJ2-1; 11 bases line up with TRBD1. The germline V gene encodes CDR1 LGHNA and CDR2 YNFKEQ. With V trimmed by 1 base and J by 8 bases, 7 bases remained unmatched. The CDR3 contains 16 residues. CDR3 region: CASSQVADRGLDEQFF. The CDR3 DNA sequence: TGTGCCAGCAGCCAAGTGGCGGACAGGGGGCTCGATGAGCAGTTCTTC.